The text below deals with one T cell receptor beta chain. Its antigen is undetermined. These data belong to a study of long-term antiretroviral therapy in people with HIV. Study-level information: The earliest samples came about a decade before the 2015 immediate-ART recommendation. Whole-study findings and limits: ART-treated samples gained diversity yet remained below transplant donor controls. It was observed that HIV repertoires exhibited narrower CDR3 length ranges than controls. Clones that had undergone expansion before ART dominated the repertoire at all time points.

Germline V gene sequence: CDR1 LNHDA, CDR2 SQIVND (reference sequence). The CDR3 length is 13 residues. Trimming shortened V by 8 bases and J by 2 bases, and 12 bases separated the two germline ends. The assay used was immunoSEQ (version v3.0), run at survey level. Sequencing used immunoSEQ multiplex PCR; TCRdb keeps in-frame clones, though not all of them. The profile covers 20,000 to 30,000 clones, with around 80% appearing a single time and about 9% taken by the ten largest. The rearrangement joins TRBV19 to TRBJ1-2, with a possible D match to TRBD1 (5 bases). Sample: unsorted PBMCs, taken 1.2 years after starting antiretroviral therapy. This clonotype was obtained from a woman between 40 and 50 years old with HIV. This CDR3 reads CASLFGGNYGYTF. Written as DNA, the CDR3 is TGTGCCAGTCTATTCGGGGGGAACTATGGCTACACCTTC. Full variable domain (outside the CDR3, taken from reference TRBV19 and TRBJ1-2): DGGITQSPKYLFRKEGQNVTLSCEQNLNHDAMYWYRQDPGQGLRLIYYSQIVNDFQKGDIAEGYSVSREKKESFPLTVTSAQKNPTAFYLCASLFGGNYGYTFGSGTRLTVV.